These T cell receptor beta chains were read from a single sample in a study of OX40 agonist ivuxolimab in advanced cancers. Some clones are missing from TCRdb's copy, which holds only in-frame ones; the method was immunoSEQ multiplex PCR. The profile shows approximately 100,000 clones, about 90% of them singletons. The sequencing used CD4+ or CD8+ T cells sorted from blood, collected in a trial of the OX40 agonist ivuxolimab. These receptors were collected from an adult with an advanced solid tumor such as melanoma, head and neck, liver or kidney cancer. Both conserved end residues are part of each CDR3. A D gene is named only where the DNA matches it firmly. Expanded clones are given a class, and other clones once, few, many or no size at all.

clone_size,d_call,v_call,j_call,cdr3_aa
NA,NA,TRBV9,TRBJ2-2,CASSTGTTNTGELFF
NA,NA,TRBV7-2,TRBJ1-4,CASSVSGTPDLNEKLFF
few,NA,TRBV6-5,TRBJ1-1,CASSYSKSMNTEAFF
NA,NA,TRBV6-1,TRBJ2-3,CASKSGGGTDTQYF
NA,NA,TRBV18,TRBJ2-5,CASSPFGQRQETQYF
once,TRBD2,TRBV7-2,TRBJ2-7,CASGLAGGSYEQYF
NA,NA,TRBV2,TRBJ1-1,CASSGGWTEAFF
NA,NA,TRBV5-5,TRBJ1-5,CASSLEGENQPQHF
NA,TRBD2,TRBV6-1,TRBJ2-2,CASSLAGNNGELFF
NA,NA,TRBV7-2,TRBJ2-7,CASSLGGLSSYEQYF
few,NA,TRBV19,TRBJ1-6,CASSRGSGYSPLHF
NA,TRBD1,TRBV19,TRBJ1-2,CASSTGQARVYGYTF
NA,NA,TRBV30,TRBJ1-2,CAWTEGSNYGYTF
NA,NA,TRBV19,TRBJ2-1,CASREIGRNEQFF
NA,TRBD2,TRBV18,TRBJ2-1,CASSPALAGVGIEQFF
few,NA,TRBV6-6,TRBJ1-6,CASSPPGSSYNSPLHF
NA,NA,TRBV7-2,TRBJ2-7,CASSLRRVRSSYEQYF
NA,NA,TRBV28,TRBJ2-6,CASSLRGAGANVLTF
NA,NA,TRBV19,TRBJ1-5,CASSIDYSNQPQHF
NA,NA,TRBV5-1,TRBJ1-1,CASSPERNTEAFF
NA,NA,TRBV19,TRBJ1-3,CASSRTEAVNTIYF
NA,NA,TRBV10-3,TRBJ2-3,CAISESLAGASTDTQYF
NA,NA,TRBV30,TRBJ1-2,CAWRTKMDYGYTF
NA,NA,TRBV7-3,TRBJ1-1,CASRGGGDTKAFF
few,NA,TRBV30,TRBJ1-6,CAWSVQAGLNSPLHF
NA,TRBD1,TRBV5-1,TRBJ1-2,CASSLGENRGPFGYTF
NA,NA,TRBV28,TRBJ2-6,CASRTRGSGANVLTF
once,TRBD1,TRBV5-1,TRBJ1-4,CASSGGQPNEKLFF
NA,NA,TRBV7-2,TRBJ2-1,CASSLPPGHEQFF